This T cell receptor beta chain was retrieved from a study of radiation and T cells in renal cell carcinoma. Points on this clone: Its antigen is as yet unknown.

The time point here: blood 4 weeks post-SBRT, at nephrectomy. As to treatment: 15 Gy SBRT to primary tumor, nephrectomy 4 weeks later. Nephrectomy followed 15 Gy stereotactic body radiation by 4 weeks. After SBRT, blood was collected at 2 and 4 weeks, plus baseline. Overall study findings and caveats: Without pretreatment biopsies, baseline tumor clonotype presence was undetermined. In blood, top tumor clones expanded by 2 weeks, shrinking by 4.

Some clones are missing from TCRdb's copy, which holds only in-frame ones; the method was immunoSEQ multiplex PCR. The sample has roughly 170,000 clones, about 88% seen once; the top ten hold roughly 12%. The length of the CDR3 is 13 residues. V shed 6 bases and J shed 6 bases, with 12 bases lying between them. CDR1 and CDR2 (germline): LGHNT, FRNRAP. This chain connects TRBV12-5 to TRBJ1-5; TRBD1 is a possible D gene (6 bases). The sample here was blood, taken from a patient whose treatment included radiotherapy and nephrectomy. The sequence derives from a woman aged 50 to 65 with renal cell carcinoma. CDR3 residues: CASGNRGSQPQHF. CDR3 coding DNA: TGTGCTAGTGGCAATAGGGGGAGTCAGCCCCAGCATTTT.